This is a list of T cell receptor beta chains from one sample in a study of post-analysis software for immune sequencing data. TCRdb fed the PCR reads into MiXCR, producing one record per CDR3 protein. In the table there are hundreds of thousands of distinct CDR3 sequences, 25% to 30% of which are singletons. Sequenced input: blood. The receptors were sampled from a girl between 10 and 17 years old with multiple sclerosis. CDR3s include the opening cysteine and the closing phenylalanine or tryptophan. D genes are given only for firm matches. Size values are once, few and many counts, or a class for expanded clones, and some rows have none.

V gene	J gene	CDR3 length	clone size	D gene	CDR3 DNA	CDR3 protein
TRBV28	TRBJ2-7	15	NA	TRBD2	TGTGCCACCGTACCCTCTAGCGGGAGCTCCTACGAGCAGTACTTC	CATVPSSGSSYEQYF
TRBV7-9	TRBJ2-3	15	once	TRBD2	TGTGCCAGCAGCTCCTCGGGGGGGGACACAGATACGCAGTATTTT	CASSSSGGDTDTQYF
TRBV14	TRBJ2-5	16	once	NA	TGTGCCAGCAGCCTTGGCCGGGGCTGGGTGGGCAATGAGCAGTACTTC	CASSLGRGWVGNEQYF
TRBV12-3/TRBV12-4	TRBJ1-6	14	NA	TRBD1	TGTGCCAGCAGTTTTCGAGACAGGGGGCCACCCCTCCACTTT	CASSFRDRGPPLHF
TRBV2	TRBJ2-1	16	NA	NA	TGTGCCAGCGGGGATCGTCGGCAGGGACCTTACAATGAGCAGTTCTTC	CASGDRRQGPYNEQFF
TRBV18	TRBJ2-7	14	NA	NA	TGTGCCAGCTCACCACGGGGGGCCTCCTACGAGCAGTACTTC	CASSPRGASYEQYF
TRBV6-5	TRBJ2-1	12	few	NA	TGTGCCAGCACCGCCGGGGCTAATGAGCAGTTCTTC	CASTAGANEQFF
TRBV29-1	TRBJ2-5	14	many	NA	TGCAGCGTTGAGGACAGCTGGTACCAAGAGACCCAGTACTTC	CSVEDSWYQETQYF
TRBV12-3/TRBV12-4	TRBJ2-5	14	NA	TRBD1	TGTACCAGCAGTTTCGGACAGGAAATGGAGACCCAGTACTTC	CTSSFGQEMETQYF
TRBV7-2	TRBJ1-1	15	NA	NA	TGTGCCAGCAGCCTAAGACACGAAATGAACACTGAAGCTTTCTTT	CASSLRHEMNTEAFF
TRBV5-1	TRBJ1-5	15	NA	NA	TGCGCCAGCAGCTTGCAGAGTGGGGCTAATCAGCCCCAGCATTTT	CASSLQSGANQPQHF
TRBV15	TRBJ2-5	15	few	NA	TGTGCCACCAGCCCTCTTGGAGGGGGGGAGCAGACCCAGTACTTC	CATSPLGGGEQTQYF
TRBV11-1	TRBJ2-1	16	NA	TRBD2	TGTGCCAGCAGCTTAGGATGGCTAGCGGTAGGGGATGAGCAGTTCTTC	CASSLGWLAVGDEQFF
TRBV20-1	TRBJ2-7	14	NA	NA	TGCAGTGCTAGGCGAGCGGCGGACTCCTACGAGCAGTACTTC	CSARRAADSYEQYF
TRBV10-3	TRBJ2-3	13	NA	NA	TGTGCCATCAGTAACTCAGGGGTAGATACGCAGTATTTT	CAISNSGVDTQYF
TRBV11-2	TRBJ1-1	12	NA	NA	TGTGCCAGCAGCTTAGGGAGGAGGGAGGCTTTCTTT	CASSLGRREAFF
TRBV15	TRBJ2-1	14	few	NA	TGTGCCACCAGCAGAGAACCGTCGCGAAATGAGCAGTTCTTC	CATSREPSRNEQFF
TRBV7-9	TRBJ1-1	13	few	NA	TGTGCCAGCAGCTTAGTCCAGGGCACTGAAGCTTTCTTT	CASSLVQGTEAFF
TRBV7-2	TRBJ2-1	15	few	TRBD1	TGTGCCAGCAGCGACGGGACAGGGGCCTACAATGAGCAGTTCTTC	CASSDGTGAYNEQFF
TRBV4-2	TRBJ2-6	18	few	TRBD1	TGTGCCAGCAGCCAGGAACCCACAGGGGGCGCCGGGGCCAACGTCCTGACTTTC	CASSQEPTGGAGANVLTF
TRBV9	TRBJ2-1	18	NA	TRBD2	TGTGCCAGCAGCGTAGGAAGGGGACTAGCGGGAGCGGGCGATGAGCAGTTCTTC	CASSVGRGLAGAGDEQFF
TRBV6-1	TRBJ2-1	16	NA	NA	TGTGCCAGCAGTGGTATGAGGGGGCTAGCGGGCCTTGAGCAGTTCTTC	CASSGMRGLAGLEQFF
TRBV4-1	TRBJ2-3	14	NA	NA	TGCGCCAGCAGCCAAGAAGGCCTTTTGGATACGCAGTATTTT	CASSQEGLLDTQYF
TRBV28	TRBJ2-5	15	NA	NA	TGTGCCAGCAGGCAGTCGACAGGCCGGGGAGAGACCCAGTACTTC	CASRQSTGRGETQYF
TRBV15	TRBJ2-7	15	few	NA	TGTGCCACCAGCAGAGATCTGGGACTCCGGGGCGAGCAGTACTTC	CATSRDLGLRGEQYF
TRBV3-1	TRBJ1-5	18	NA	NA	TGTGCCAGCAGCCAAGAGAGAGGAAACAGGAATGCGAATCAGCCCCAGCATTTT	CASSQERGNRNANQPQHF
TRBV3-1	TRBJ2-4	17	few	TRBD2	TGTGCCAGCAGCCGTTCGGGAGGAGCGGGGGCCAAAAACATTCAGTACTTC	CASSRSGGAGAKNIQYF
TRBV5-1	TRBJ1-2	11	NA	TRBD1	TGCGCCAGCGCAGGGGGCGGTGGCTACACCTTC	CASAGGGGYTF
TRBV14	TRBJ2-7	15	NA	TRBD2	TGTGCCAGCAGCTCCGGACTAGCGGGCCGCTACGAGCAGTACTTC	CASSSGLAGRYEQYF
TRBV29-1	TRBJ2-1	16	NA	NA	TGCAGCGTTATAAGTAGGGGTGAGAGCTCCTACAATGAGCAGTTCTTC	CSVISRGESSYNEQFF
TRBV20-1	TRBJ2-7	15	NA	TRBD2	TGCAGTGCTAGAGTTTTGGGCGGGAGCTCCTACGAGCAGTACTTC	CSARVLGGSSYEQYF
TRBV20-1	TRBJ2-5	15	few	TRBD2	TGCAGTGCTAGATTAGCGGGGGGAATCCAAGAGACCCAGTACTTC	CSARLAGGIQETQYF
TRBV12-3/TRBV12-4	TRBJ1-1	12	NA	NA	TGTGCCAGCAGGTCCCCGGGGACTGAAGCTTTCTTT	CASRSPGTEAFF
TRBV20-1	TRBJ2-4	15	many	NA	TGCAGTGCTAGTATGCCCGGGCAAGGGGAAAACATTCAGTACTTC	CSASMPGQGENIQYF
TRBV28	TRBJ2-7	15	NA	TRBD1	TGTGCCAGCAAAGGGGGGGGACAGGGGGCCTACGAGCAGTACTTC	CASKGGGQGAYEQYF
TRBV6-1	TRBJ1-2	14	NA	NA	TGTGCCAGCAGTGAAGGTGAACTTAACTATGGCTACACCTTC	CASSEGELNYGYTF
TRBV4-3	TRBJ2-7	15	NA	NA	TGCGCCAGCAGCCAAGTCGGGGGTACGGCCTACGAGCAGTACTTC	CASSQVGGTAYEQYF
TRBV28	TRBJ2-1	14	NA	NA	TGTGCCAGCAGTCTACCGGCACGACGCAATGAGCAGTTCTTC	CASSLPARRNEQFF
TRBV6-6	TRBJ2-3	14	NA	NA	TGTGCCAGCAGTTACTCTGGAGCCTGGGATACGCAGTATTTT	CASSYSGAWDTQYF
TRBV6-2/TRBV6-3	TRBJ2-4	15	NA	TRBD2	TGTGCCAGCACAGTTCGTGGCGGGGGGAAAAACATTCAGTACTTC	CASTVRGGGKNIQYF
TRBV20-1	TRBJ2-3	15	NA	NA	TGCAGTGCTAGAGTCACGGGGACCGGCACAGATACGCAGTATTTT	CSARVTGTGTDTQYF
TRBV7-9	TRBJ1-4	14	few	NA	TGTGCCAGCAGCTTAGAGGGCGGTGGTGAAAAACTGTTTTTT	CASSLEGGGEKLFF
TRBV4-2	TRBJ2-7	15	few	NA	TGTGCCAGCAGCCAAGATTTACTAAGAGCCTACGAGCAGTACTTC	CASSQDLLRAYEQYF